The clone carrying this T cell receptor beta chain shows up as medium-sized by frequency. The antigen remains undetermined. Coverage ceases 3 residues before the CDR3 finishes, and the germline J gene fills in the end. FACS sorting followed a 6-day coculture of CFSE-labeled recipient PBMCs with irradiated graft donor PBMCs. This specimen belongs to a study of Tregs in tolerant kidney transplant recipients. Germline CDR1 reads LNHDA; CDR2 reads SQIVND (reference sequence). Losses at the gene ends were 5 bases for V and 4 bases for J; bases not matched to a gene: 6. The CDR3 length is 15 residues. The protocol was immunoSEQ multiplex PCR, while the TCRdb copy is restricted to in-frame clones and leaves out a portion. Recorded for this sample: some 3,000 clones.

This receptor was taken from a human patient who received a combined kidney and bone marrow transplant. V usage is TRBV19 and J usage is TRBJ2-7; 12 nucleotides align to TRBD1. The specimen was CD8+ T cells from blood cultured with allogeneic cells, collected before the transplant. The sequenced CDR3 bases are TGTGCCAGTAGTTCGCCGGGACAGGGGGCTTACGAG. Protein: CASSSPGQGAYE. The full CDR3 sequence reads CASSSPGQGAYEQYF.